The TCR beta chain described here comes from a study of CD8+ T cells in alopecia areata. Reverse transcribed after extraction, RNA yielded cDNA as the sequencing template. Profiled with immunoSEQ multiplex PCR; TCRdb holds only in-frame clones, not every one. The table lists 110,000 to 150,000 clones, 45% to 60% of them singletons. This clone was seen more than once but under ten times. Germline V gene data show CDR1 as SQVTM and CDR2 as ANQGSEA. The CDR3 is made up of 12 amino acids. The V gene lost 1 base and the J gene lost 2 bases, with 6 bases spanning the gap. The sample in question was CD4+ T cells sorted from blood, obtained at week 0. The receptor comes from a human donor with alopecia areata. The J gene is TRBJ2-7, the V gene TRBV29-1; TRBD1 is a possible D gene (6 bases). The CDR3 spells CSVEGQAYEQYF. The CDR3, as DNA: TGCAGCGTTGAAGGACAGGCCTACGAGCAGTACTTC.